Listed here are 32 T cell receptor beta chains from one sample, sequenced in a study of response to subunit inactivated influenza vaccine. TCRdb analysed the RT-PCR reads with MiXCR anew, one entry per CDR3 protein. The table lists approximately 520,000 distinct CDR3 sequences, 25% of them singletons. The source material was CD4+ T cells sorted from PBMCs, sampled 5 days after vaccination. The receptors come from a middle-aged man who received an inactivated influenza vaccine.

The CDR3, as DNA: TGTGCCAGCAGCTTAGCGACGGACAGGGTCCACGGGGAGCTGTTTTTT. It specifies CASSLATDRVHGELFF. V and J are TRBV7-2 and TRBJ2-2, with 8 nucleotides matching TRBD1. The CDR3 is 16 residues long. Germline V gene lookup returns CDR1 SGHTA and CDR2 FQGNSA. The V segment lost 0 bases and the J segment 7 bases; nucleotides outside the gene matches: 7.

V usage is TRBV5-1 and J usage is TRBJ2-3, with 7 nucleotides matching TRBD1. The germline V gene encodes CDR1 SGHRS and CDR2 YFSETQ. CDR3 length: 16 amino acids. The V segment lost 4 bases and the J segment 0 bases; nucleotides outside the gene matches: 8. In DNA, the CDR3 is TGCGCCAGCAGCCGACAGGGACCCTCTAGCACAGATACGCAGTATTTT. This sequence encodes CASSRQGPSSTDTQYF.

In this sample, this clonotype turned up a few times. The rearrangement links TRBV19 to TRBJ2-7, with TRBD1 matching 9 bases. With V trimmed by 5 bases and J by 7 bases, 12 bases remained unmatched. From germline, CDR1 is LNHDA and CDR2 SQIVND (reference sequence). The CDR3 consists of 15 residues. CDR3 residues: CASSLAGTGRGEQYF. The CDR3 nucleotides are TGTGCCAGTAGTCTCGCCGGGACAGGGCGCGGGGAGCAGTACTTC.

This clonotype was detected a few times. V usage is TRBV20-1 and J usage is TRBJ2-3; 9 nucleotides agree with TRBD2. The CDR3 spans 14 residues. Germline V gene data show CDR1 as DFQATT and CDR2 as SNEGSKA (reference sequence). The CDR3 sequence: CIPKAAGGTDTQYF. DNA for the CDR3: TGCATACCGAAGGCAGCGGGAGGAACAGATACGCAGTATTTT.

This clonotype was observed a handful of times. The chain uses TRBV5-1 and TRBJ2-1, with D unclear. CDR1 and CDR2 from the germline V gene are SGHRS and YFSETQ. V was cut by 0 bases and J by 11 bases, with 6 bases left in between. CDR3 length: 11 amino acids. CDR3: CASSLEMKQFF. The DNA of the CDR3 is TGCGCCAGCAGCTTGGAGATGAAGCAGTTCTTC.

This clonotype was seen only a few times. The rearrangement links TRBV7-2 to TRBJ2-7; a possible D gene is TRBD1 (5 bases). Per germline, CDR1 SGHTA and CDR2 FQGNSA. V gave up 5 bases and J gave up 3 bases, with 17 bases separating them. The CDR3 runs to 15 residues. CDR3 DNA: TGTGCCAGCAGCGAAGGGGTGCCTACCTACTACGAGCAGTACTTC. This translates into CASSEGVPTYYEQYF.

This clonotype was found a few times. The CDR3 bases are TGTGCCAGCAGCGAGGGACTAGCGAACATCCAGACCCAGTACTTC. Protein sequence: CASSEGLANIQTQYF. This chain links TRBV9 with TRBJ2-5; TRBD2 aligns across 10 bases. This CDR3 contains 15 residues. The J segment lost 6 bases and the V segment lost 3 bases, leaving 8 bases of the junction unmatched. Germline V CDR1 and CDR2: SGDLS, YYNGEE.

The sample holds a few counts of this clonotype. The CDR3 is CASSYLGRGYEQYF. The CDR3 DNA reads TGTGCCAGCAGCTACCTAGGGAGAGGGTACGAGCAGTACTTC. The chain employs TRBV6-2 or TRBV6-3 and TRBJ2-7; a weak D match, TRBD2 (5 bases). Germline V gene sequence: CDR1 MNHEY, CDR2 SVGEGT. There are 14 residues in the CDR3. V was trimmed by 6 bases and J by 4 bases, leaving 16 bases between them.

This clonotype was picked up a small number of times. The rearrangement joins TRBV29-1 to TRBJ2-3; 11 nucleotides agree with TRBD2. V was clipped by 6 bases and J by 2 bases; unmatched bases: 4. CDR1 is SQVTM and CDR2 is ANQGSEA in the germline V gene. The CDR3 loop spans 14 amino acids. The CDR3 DNA is TGCAGCGTCCGACTAGCGGGGACCACAGATACGCAGTATTTT. Protein product: CSVRLAGTTDTQYF.

The gene calls are TRBV25-1 and TRBJ2-3; TRBD1 agrees at 7 bases. Germline values: CDR1 MGHDK, CDR2 SYGVNS. V was clipped by 2 bases and J by 2 bases; unmatched bases: 4. The CDR3 has 15 amino acids. CDR3 in DNA: TGTGCCAGCAGTGAAAACAGGGGCGTCACAGATACGCAGTATTTT. It translates to CASSENRGVTDTQYF.

V is TRBV10-1 and J is TRBJ2-1, with D tentatively TRBD1 (6 bases). CDR1 WNHNN and CDR2 SYGVQD come from the germline V gene (reference sequence). This CDR3 contains 15 residues. Between the trimmed V and J ends, which lost 0 bases and 4 bases, there was a span of 10 bases. In DNA form, the CDR3 reads TGCGCCAGCAGTGAGTCTGCAGGGGTTTACAATGAGCAGTTCTTC. Protein sequence: CASSESAGVYNEQFF.

This clonotype was recorded a few times. The chain employs TRBV28 and TRBJ2-1; 7 bases line up with TRBD2. CDR1 is MDHEN and CDR2 is SYDVKM in the germline V gene. The V segment lost 8 bases and the J segment 2 bases; nucleotides outside the gene matches: 3. The CDR3 is 13 residues long. The CDR3 reads CASRDYAYNEQFF. In nucleotides, the CDR3 is TGTGCCAGCCGGGACTACGCCTACAATGAGCAGTTCTTC.

The chain links TRBV28 to TRBJ2-7; 7 bases align to TRBD2. CDR1 is MDHEN and CDR2 is SYDVKM in the germline V gene. The CDR3 contains 13 residues. The J segment lost 4 bases and the V segment lost 2 bases, leaving 2 bases of the junction unmatched. The CDR3 coding sequence is TGTGCCAGCAGTTTACCTAGCGGTTACGAGCAGTACTTC. Translated: CASSLPSGYEQYF. Complete variable domain (other parts from reference TRBV28 and TRBJ2-7): DVKVTQSSRYLVKRTGEKVFLECVQDMDHENMFWYRQDPGLGLRLIYFSYDVKMKEKGDIPEGYSVSREKKERFSLILESASTNQTSMYLCASSLPSGYEQYFGPGTRLTVT.

The genes are TRBV9 and TRBJ2-1; 12 nucleotides agree with TRBD1. Germline V lookup: CDR1 SGDLS, CDR2 YYNGEE. After removal of 4 bases from V and 7 bases from J, the junction contained 9 bases not matched to a gene. The CDR3 runs 16 residues. The CDR3 reads CASSPGTGGDFNEQFF. The DNA for the CDR3 is TGTGCCAGCAGCCCCGGGACAGGGGGCGACTTTAATGAGCAGTTCTTC.

The chain combines TRBV20-1 with TRBJ2-7; D gene ambiguous. From germline, CDR1 is DFQATT and CDR2 SNEGSKA (reference sequence). V lost 5 bases to trimming and J lost 2 bases, with 13 bases between them. The CDR3 has 13 residues. CDR3: CSAPLPATYEQYF. The CDR3 DNA follows: TGCAGTGCTCCCCTCCCTGCTACCTACGAGCAGTACTTC.

The CDR3: CATSRDPGPSKYF. As DNA, the CDR3 is TGTGCCACCAGCAGAGATCCGGGTCCTTCGAAGTATTTT. This rearrangement joins TRBV15 to TRBJ2-3; D ambiguous. Germline V CDR1 and CDR2: LNHNV, YYDKDF (reference sequence). V gave up 0 bases and J gave up 13 bases, with 14 bases separating them. The CDR3 extends over 13 amino acids.

This chain uses TRBV28 with TRBJ2-1; TRBD1 matches 8 bases. J gave up 5 bases and V 3 bases, and 3 bases lay outside the gene matches. This CDR3 contains 14 residues. Germline V gene sequence: CDR1 MDHEN, CDR2 SYDVKM. The CDR3 reads CASSLNRGNNEQFF. CDR3 in DNA: TGTGCCAGCAGTTTGAACAGGGGGAACAATGAGCAGTTCTTC.

Comment on this clonotype: One junction end disagrees with the germline gene, perhaps due to a read error. This sequence joins TRBV20-1 and TRBJ2-7, with TRBD1 as a possible D gene (6 bases). The germline gives CDR1 DFQATT, CDR2 SNEGSKA (reference sequence). The CDR3 sequence is 14 residues long. DNA for the CDR3: TGCACTGCTAGAGATCTAGACAGGAATTACGAGCAGTACTTC. Residues: CTARDLDRNYEQYF.

This clonotype was recorded a few times. The CDR3 region is CASSYRRERNEQYF. The CDR3 region has the DNA TGTGCCAGCAGTTACCGGCGGGAGAGGAACGAGCAGTACTTC. The chain employs TRBV6-2 or TRBV6-3 and TRBJ2-7; 7 bases match TRBD2. Germline trimming cut 2 bases from V and 5 bases from J; bases unmatched to any gene: 6. CDR1 MNHEY and CDR2 SVGEGT come from the germline V gene. This CDR3 is built from 14 residues.

This clonotype has more than one count but fewer than ten. This rearrangement joins TRBV29-1 to TRBJ2-1, with 9 bases lining up with TRBD1. The germline CDR1 and CDR2 sequences are SQVTM and ANQGSEA. Unmatched junction bases numbered 12, after V lost 6 bases and J lost 6 bases. The CDR3 length is 15 residues. The CDR3 spells CSVTGGPGDPNEQFF. The CDR3, as DNA: TGCAGCGTCACAGGGGGCCCAGGGGATCCCAATGAGCAGTTCTTC.

In this sample, this clonotype turned up a few times. The chain recombines TRBV2 with TRBJ2-1, with TRBD2 matching 7 bases. The length of the CDR3 is 12 residues. The V segment lost 0 bases and the J segment 10 bases; nucleotides outside the gene matches: 0. Germline V gene sequence: CDR1 SNHLY, CDR2 FYNNEI. The CDR3 sequence is CASSEAGGEQFF. CDR3 bases: TGTGCCAGCAGTGAAGCGGGGGGGGAGCAGTTCTTC.

CDR3 protein: CASSSLRQAKRTEAFF. The CDR3 nucleotides are TGTGCCAGCAGCTCCTTAAGACAGGCGAAGAGGACTGAAGCTTTCTTT. V is TRBV11-2 and J is TRBJ1-1; a possible D gene is TRBD1 (6 bases). The CDR3 is made up of 16 amino acids. CDR1 and CDR2 (germline): SGHAT, FQNNGV. The V gene lost 4 bases and the J gene lost 5 bases, with 20 bases spanning the gap.

V is TRBV7-9 and J is TRBJ1-5; TRBD1 agrees at 7 bases. Trimming at V came to 1 base and at J to 5 bases, leaving 5 bases not matched to a gene. The germline V gene encodes CDR1 SEHNR and CDR2 FQNEAQ (reference sequence). This CDR3 has 15 amino acids. For the CDR3, the DNA is TGTGCCAGCAGCTTAGGGGGCAGGGGGGATCAGCCCCAGCATTTT. Protein sequence: CASSLGGRGDQPQHF.

The chain carries TRBV5-1 and TRBJ2-7, with D tentatively TRBD2 (6 bases). CDR3 size: 14 residues. Between the trimmed V and J ends, which lost 1 base and 8 bases, there was a span of 16 bases. Germline assignment: CDR1 SGHRS and CDR2 YFSETQ. CDR3 loop: CASSLLGTLNKQYF. Written as DNA, the CDR3 is TGCGCCAGCAGCTTGCTCGGGACTCTAAACAAGCAGTACTTC.

By proportion, this clonotype is medium-sized. The V gene is TRBV12-3 or TRBV12-4, the J gene TRBJ1-2, with a possible D match to TRBD1 (6 bases). Trimming removed 6 bases from V and 4 bases from J, with 12 bases in between. There are 13 residues in the CDR3. The CDR3 spells CASSRDRIYGYTF. The CDR3 DNA is TGTGCCAGCAGCCGCGACAGGATCTATGGCTACACCTTC.

The chain couples TRBV29-1 to TRBJ2-3; 7 bases align to TRBD1. The V gene's germline CDR1 is SQVTM and CDR2 ANQGSEA. The CDR3 is made up of 14 amino acids. V lost 6 bases, J lost 4 bases, and 10 bases stayed unmatched. This CDR3 reads CSVPTGYRADTQYF. CDR3 bases: TGCAGCGTCCCGACAGGGTACCGTGCAGATACGCAGTATTTT.

A few counts support this clonotype. The chain has TRBV20-1 and TRBJ2-5; the match to TRBD1 covers 8 bases. There are 14 residues in the CDR3. With 3 bases clipped from V and 5 bases from J, the junction kept 8 bases outside the gene matches. The V gene's germline CDR1 is DFQATT and CDR2 SNEGSKA (reference sequence). CDR3 sequence: CSASPRGLHETQYF. The CDR3 region has the DNA TGCAGTGCTAGTCCCAGGGGGCTCCACGAGACCCAGTACTTC.

The V call is TRBV12-3 or TRBV12-4, the J call TRBJ1-2; 7 nucleotides align to TRBD1. The CDR3 covers 13 residues. Trimming at V came to 10 bases and at J to 4 bases, leaving 9 bases not matched to a gene. The CDR3 is CATASTGSYGYTF. Written as DNA, the CDR3 is TGTGCCACCGCTTCGACAGGGAGCTATGGCTACACCTTC.

This chain joins TRBV6-2 or TRBV6-3 and TRBJ1-5; TRBD1 might be the D (5 bases). The CDR3 totals 15 residues. Trimming took 1 base from V and 1 from J, leaving 8 bases between them. CDR1 is MNHEY and CDR2 is SVGEGT in the germline V gene. DNA for the CDR3: TGTGCCAGCAGTTACTTCGGGGGGAGCAATCAGCCCCAGCATTTT. Translated: CASSYFGGSNQPQHF.

The chain has TRBV7-2 and TRBJ2-3, with TRBD2 as a possible D gene (6 bases). Per germline, CDR1 SGHTA and CDR2 FQGNSA. V was clipped by 2 bases and J by 4 bases, with 7 bases between them. There are 13 residues in the CDR3. The DNA of the CDR3 is TGTGCCAGCAGCTTAAGGAGGGCAGATACGCAGTATTTT. Its translation is CASSLRRADTQYF.

This clonotype was observed many times. This sequence joins TRBV29-1 and TRBJ1-3; no firm D call. CDR1 is SQVTM, CDR2 ANQGSEA, per germline. V was shortened by 6 bases and J by 3 bases, with 12 bases between the two germline ends. This CDR3 is 13 amino acids long. The CDR3 region has the DNA TGCAGCGTGGGATCCATGGGTGGAAACACCATATATTTT. Translating it yields CSVGSMGGNTIYF.

This clonotype was seen repeatedly, ten times or more. The chain is built from TRBV18 and TRBJ2-7; 10 nucleotides agree with TRBD2. The length of the CDR3 is 15 residues. V lost 2 bases to trimming and J lost 7 bases; unmatched junction nucleotides: 8. Germline V lookup: CDR1 KGHSH, CDR2 LQKENI. Here the CDR3 DNA reads TGTGCCAGCTCACCAACTAGCGGGGCCTTGGGAGAGCAGTACTTC. Translation gives CASSPTSGALGEQYF.